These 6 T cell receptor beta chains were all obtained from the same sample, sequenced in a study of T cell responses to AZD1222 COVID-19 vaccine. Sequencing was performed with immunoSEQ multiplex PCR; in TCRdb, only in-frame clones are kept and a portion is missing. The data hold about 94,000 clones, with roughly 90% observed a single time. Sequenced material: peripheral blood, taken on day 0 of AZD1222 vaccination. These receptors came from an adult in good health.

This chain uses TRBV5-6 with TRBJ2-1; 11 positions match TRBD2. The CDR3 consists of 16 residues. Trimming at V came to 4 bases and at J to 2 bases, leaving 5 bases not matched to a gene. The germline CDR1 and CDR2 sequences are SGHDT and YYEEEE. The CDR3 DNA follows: TGTGCCAGCAGCGCGACTAGCGGGGCCACCTACAATGAGCAGTTCTTC. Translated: CASSATSGATYNEQFF. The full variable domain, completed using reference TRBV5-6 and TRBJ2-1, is DAGVTQSPTHLIKTRGQQVTLRCSPKSGHDTVSWYQQALGQGPQFIFQYYEEEERQRGNFPDRFSGHQFPNYSSELNVNALLLGDSALYLCASSATSGATYNEQFFGPGTRLTVL.

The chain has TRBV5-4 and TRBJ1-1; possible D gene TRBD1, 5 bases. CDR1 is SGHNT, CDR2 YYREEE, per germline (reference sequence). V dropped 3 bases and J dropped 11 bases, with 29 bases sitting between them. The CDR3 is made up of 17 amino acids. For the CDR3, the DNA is TGTGCCAGCAGCTCTGGGGGAAATAACGACCGACCGGAGGGGGCTTTCTTT. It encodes CASSSGGNNDRPEGAFF.

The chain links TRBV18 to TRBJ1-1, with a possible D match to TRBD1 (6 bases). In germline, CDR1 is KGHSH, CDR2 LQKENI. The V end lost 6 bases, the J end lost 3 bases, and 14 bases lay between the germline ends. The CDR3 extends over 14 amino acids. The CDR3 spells CASSLAGVDTEAFF. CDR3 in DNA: TGTGCCAGCTCCCTCGCAGGGGTTGACACTGAAGCTTTCTTT. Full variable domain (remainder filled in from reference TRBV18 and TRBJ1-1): NAGVMQNPRHLVRRRGQEARLRCSPMKGHSHVYWYRQLPEEGLKFMVYLQKENIIDESGMPKERFSAEFPKEGPSILRIQQVVRGDSAAYFCASSLAGVDTEAFFGQGTRLTVV.

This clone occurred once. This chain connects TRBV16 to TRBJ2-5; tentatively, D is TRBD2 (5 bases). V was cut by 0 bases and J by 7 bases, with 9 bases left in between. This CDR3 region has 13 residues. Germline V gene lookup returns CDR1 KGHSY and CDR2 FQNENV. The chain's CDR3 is CASSQSTGGTQYF. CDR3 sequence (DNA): TGTGCCAGCAGCCAATCAACCGGAGGGACCCAGTACTTC.

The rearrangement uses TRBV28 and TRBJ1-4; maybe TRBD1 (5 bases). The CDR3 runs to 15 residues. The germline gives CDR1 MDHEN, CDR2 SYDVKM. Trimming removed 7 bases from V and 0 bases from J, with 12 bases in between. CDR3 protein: CASNEPGATNEKLFF. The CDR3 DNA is TGTGCCAGCAACGAGCCGGGGGCAACTAATGAAAAACTGTTTTTT.

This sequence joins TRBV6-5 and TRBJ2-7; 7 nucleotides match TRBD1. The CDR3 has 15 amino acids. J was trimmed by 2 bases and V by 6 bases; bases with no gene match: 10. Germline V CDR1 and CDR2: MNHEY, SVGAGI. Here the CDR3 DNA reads TGTGCCAGCAGCGACCTGGGACAGTTGACCTACGAGCAGTACTTC. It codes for CASSDLGQLTYEQYF.